This entry concerns a single T cell receptor (beta chain). The CDR3 contains 13 residues. V gave up 3 bases and J gave up 4 bases, with 10 bases separating them. CDR1 and CDR2 from the germline V gene are LNHDA and SQIVND (reference sequence). This sample was included in a study of early T cells in non-severe SARS-CoV-2 infection. For the study at large: From unsorted whole blood, bulk RNA was sequenced, and the chains remained unpaired.

Unique molecular identifiers were affixed to single, distinct cDNA molecules. One entry per CDR3 protein results from TCRdb running MiXCR on the 5' RACE reads. The profile shows some 49,000 distinct CDR3 sequences, over 9.5% of them singletons. The chain links TRBV19 to TRBJ2-7; D unclear. The TCR originated in an adult who was a healthcare worker with PCR-confirmed SARS-CoV-2 infection or an uninfected control (not recorded which). The material sequenced was whole blood. CDR3: CASSIALAYEQYF. CDR3 sequence (DNA): TGTGCCAGTAGTATCGCCCTGGCTTACGAGCAGTACTTC.